These 10 T cell receptor beta chains came from one sample sequenced in a study of beta chain features in type 1 diabetes. The whole isolated RNA underwent reverse transcription, so sequencing captured expressed TCRB transcripts. Using immunoSEQ multiplex PCR, the repertoire was profiled, and TCRdb retains in-frame clones only, with some absent. The table includes fewer than 500,000 clones, 14% detected once. Sequenced: naive CD4+ T cells from blood. Source of these receptors: a man younger than 40 in good health.

This clone is a singleton in its sample. Other DNA sequences within the sample encode an identical CDR3. This chain joins TRBV12-5 and TRBJ2-3; D is unresolved. The CDR3 contains 12 residues. The V gene lost 6 bases and the J gene lost 2 bases, with 6 bases spanning the gap. CDR1 is LGHNT, CDR2 FRNRAP, per germline. CDR3 residues: CASGLTTDTQYF. The CDR3 nucleotides read TGTGCTAGTGGCCTCACCACAGATACGCAGTATTTT.

The V call is TRBV7-9, the J call TRBJ2-3; TRBD2 matches 10 bases. The junction had 7 bases not matched to a gene; V was cut back by 4 bases and J by 0 bases. The CDR3 totals 17 residues. Germline V gene lookup returns CDR1 SEHNR and CDR2 FQNEAQ (reference sequence). The CDR3 protein is CASSSRAGGPSTDTQYF. CDR3 bases: TGTGCCAGCAGCTCACGAGCGGGAGGGCCTAGCACAGATACGCAGTATTTT.

This clone was picked up a small number of times. The rearrangement joins TRBV4-3 to TRBJ2-2; 7 nucleotides match TRBD1. The V and J ends lost 1 base and 7 bases, in that order; junction bases with no gene match: 6. This CDR3 spans 15 amino acids. Germline-derived CDR1 and CDR2 are LGHNA and YSLEER. The CDR3 coding sequence is TGCGCCAGCAGCCAAGGCCTGACAGGGCGCGGGGAGCTGTTTTTT. Protein product: CASSQGLTGRGELFF.

This sequence joins TRBV5-1 and TRBJ2-1; 10 nucleotides match TRBD2. The CDR3 loop spans 18 amino acids. The ends lost 0 bases at V and 6 bases at J; junction bases unmatched: 12. Germline V gene data show CDR1 as SGHRS and CDR2 as YFSETQ. This chain's CDR3 is CASSLVARAVAGGNEQFF. DNA for the CDR3: TGCGCCAGCAGCTTGGTAGCCAGGGCGGTAGCGGGAGGCAATGAGCAGTTCTTC. The variable domain in full, completed from reference TRBV5-1 and TRBJ2-1, reads KAGVTQTPRYLIKTRGQQVTLSCSPISGHRSVSWYQQTPGQGLQFLFEYFSETQRNKGNFPGRFSGRQFSNSRSEMNVSTLELGDSALYLCASSLVARAVAGGNEQFFGPGTRLTVL.

This clone was observed a handful of times. This chain connects TRBV30 to TRBJ2-1, with D possibly TRBD1 on 5 matching bases. This CDR3 has 12 residues. V lost 4 bases, J lost 5 bases, and 9 bases lay in between. Germline CDR1 is GTSNPN and CDR2 is SVGIG (reference sequence). The CDR3 spells CAWTGNNNEQFF. The CDR3 nucleotides read TGTGCCTGGACAGGGAATAACAATGAGCAGTTCTTC.

This clone turned up a few times. This sequence joins TRBV29-1 and TRBJ2-5, with a tentative D call TRBD1 (7 bases). V was cut by 8 bases and J by 5 bases, with 21 bases left in between. CDR1 and CDR2 (germline): SQVTM, ANQGSEA. This CDR3 is 14 amino acids long. The CDR3 nucleotides read TGCAGCTCCCGCGGGGCAGGGGGTCCTGAGACCCAGTACTTC. Translated: CSSRGAGGPETQYF.

The chain joins TRBV4-2 to TRBJ2-3, with 9 bases that match TRBD2. Trimming at V came to 1 base and at J to 1 base, leaving 3 bases not matched to a gene. The CDR3 contains 16 residues. The germline V gene has CDR1 LGHNA and CDR2 YNFKEQ. CDR3 amino acids: CASSQVASGGTDTQYF. The CDR3 nucleotides are TGTGCCAGCAGCCAAGTGGCTAGCGGGGGCACAGATACGCAGTATTTT.

The rearrangement joins TRBV5-1 to TRBJ2-3; D remains unclear. V lost 4 bases to trimming and J lost 0 bases, with 15 bases between them. The germline V gene encodes CDR1 SGHRS and CDR2 YFSETQ. The CDR3 is 16 residues long. CDR3 protein: CASSRVGRTSTDTQYF. The CDR3 DNA sequence: TGCGCCAGCAGCCGGGTCGGCAGAACTAGCACAGATACGCAGTATTTT.

This clone has only a few counts. The chain couples TRBV9 to TRBJ2-5; possibly TRBD1 for D (6 bases). The CDR3 runs to 15 residues. V was cut by 0 bases and J by 1 base, with 10 bases left in between. Germline V gene data show CDR1 as SGDLS and CDR2 as YYNGEE. As DNA, the CDR3 is TGTGCCAGCAGCGTAGATAGAGGGGGCCAAGAGACCCAGTACTTC. This gives the protein CASSVDRGGQETQYF.

This chain uses TRBV30 with TRBJ1-5; possibly TRBD1 for D (5 bases). There are 13 residues in the CDR3. V lost 2 bases and J lost 9, with 14 bases in between. CDR1 and CDR2 (germline): GTSNPN, SVGIG (reference sequence). The CDR3 DNA reads TGTGCCTGGAGTTCCGCAGGGCTAGGGCCCCAGCATTTT. It specifies CAWSSAGLGPQHF.